The 15 T cell receptor beta chains in this list originate from one sample, sequenced in a study of T-cell memory formation after mild COVID-19. TCRdb re-analysed the 5' RACE reads in MiXCR, keeping a single row per CDR3 protein. In the table there are around 320,000 distinct CDR3 sequences, roughly an eighth of which are singletons. The sample consisted of PBMCs or a T cell subset sorted from them (not recorded which). Receptors originate from a young man who had mild COVID-19 (a few samples of this study predate the infection). Cell type and time point are not known.

The J gene is TRBJ1-2, the V gene TRBV15, with D tentatively TRBD1 (6 bases). Trimming pared 4 bases from V and 4 bases from J, leaving 16 bases between. CDR3 length equals 15 residues. CDR1 and CDR2 from the germline V gene are LNHNV and YYDKDF (reference sequence). The CDR3 here is CATSIADRSLYGYTF. The CDR3, as DNA: TGTGCCACCAGCATAGCCGACAGGAGCCTCTATGGCTACACCTTC.

This clonotype was seen a few times. The rearrangement links TRBV7-9 to TRBJ1-1; a possible D gene is TRBD1 (5 bases). This CDR3 has 11 amino acids. V was clipped by 8 bases and J by 4 bases, with 8 bases between them. In germline, CDR1 is SEHNR, CDR2 FQNEAQ (reference sequence). The CDR3 sequence: CASVGGTEAFF. CDR3 coding DNA: TGTGCCAGCGTCGGGGGCACTGAAGCTTTCTTT.

This chain uses TRBV6-1 with TRBJ1-2; 9 nucleotides align to TRBD1. CDR1 is MNHNS, CDR2 SASEGT, per germline. Unmatched junction bases numbered 3, after V lost 9 bases and J lost 7 bases. This CDR3 has 11 residues. Written as DNA, the CDR3 is TGTGCCAGGGACAGGGGAATTGGCTACACCTTC. Its protein is CARDRGIGYTF.

The V gene is TRBV11-2, the J gene TRBJ2-1; weak D call: TRBD2 (6 bases). The germline V gene encodes CDR1 SGHAT and CDR2 FQNNGV. With 5 bases removed from V and 5 bases from J, the gap between germline ends came to 16 bases. The CDR3 runs 15 residues. This CDR3 is CASSAIEGGNNEQFF. The CDR3 region has the DNA TGTGCCAGCAGCGCGATAGAAGGAGGGAACAATGAGCAGTTCTTC.

This clonotype was recorded once. The rearrangement joins TRBV3-1 to TRBJ2-3, with 16 bases lining up with TRBD2. This CDR3 is built from 17 residues. The germline CDR1 and CDR2 sequences are LGHDT and YNNKEL (reference sequence). The trim removed 4 bases at V and 0 bases at J, leaving 1 base unmatched. CDR3 loop: CASSRGLAGGSTDTQYF. CDR3 bases: TGTGCCAGCAGCCGGGGACTAGCGGGGGGGAGCACAGATACGCAGTATTTT.

This clonotype was detected a few times. This CDR3 is CSALDAFGETQYF. The CDR3 DNA reads TGCAGTGCTCTTGACGCCTTCGGGGAGACCCAGTACTTC. The chain has TRBV20-1 and TRBJ2-5; no reliable D call. Germline loops: CDR1 DFQATT, CDR2 SNEGSKA (reference sequence). The CDR3 spans 13 residues. Between the trimmed V and J ends, which lost 5 bases and 5 bases, there was a span of 15 bases.

This clonotype was detected ten times or more. V is TRBV7-6 and J is TRBJ1-4; D gene ambiguous. The V gene's germline CDR1 is SGHVS and CDR2 FNYEAQ. CDR3 length: 18 amino acids. Trimming cost V 5 bases and J 0 bases, with 19 bases left between them. The CDR3 protein is CASSPRIVGPATNEKLFF. CDR3 in DNA: TGTGCCAGCAGCCCCCGTATCGTTGGTCCTGCAACTAATGAAAAACTGTTTTTT.

The chain is built from TRBV20-1 and TRBJ2-7, with TRBD1 as a possible D gene (6 bases). This CDR3 contains 12 residues. V was pared by 5 bases and J by 2 bases, with 10 bases between. Germline lookup yields CDR1 DFQATT and CDR2 SNEGSKA (reference sequence). For the CDR3, the DNA is TGCAGTGCTGAACGGGACACCTACGAGCAGTACTTC. Encoded protein: CSAERDTYEQYF.

The rearrangement uses TRBV9 and TRBJ2-5; 7 bases line up with TRBD2. The germline V gene has CDR1 SGDLS and CDR2 YYNGEE. The V and J ends lost 0 bases and 2 bases, in that order; junction bases with no gene match: 7. This CDR3 contains 16 residues. In DNA form, the CDR3 reads TGTGCCAGCAGCGTAGACCCTGGGACTACACAAGAGACCCAGTACTTC. Translation: CASSVDPGTTQETQYF.

This clonotype was observed at least ten times. The V gene is TRBV7-6, the J gene TRBJ2-5; D may be TRBD1 (6 bases). V lost 6 bases and J lost 3, with 14 bases in between. From germline, CDR1 is SGHVS and CDR2 FNYEAQ. The CDR3 runs to 14 residues. Here the CDR3 DNA reads TGTGCCAGCAGTACCCGACAGGACGAAGAGACCCAGTACTTC. Protein: CASSTRQDEETQYF.

This clonotype was found many times. The chain links TRBV9 to TRBJ2-5, with 9 bases aligning to TRBD2. In germline, CDR1 is SGDLS, CDR2 YYNGEE. Trimming took 4 bases from V and 4 from J; bases not matched to a gene: 17. This CDR3 is built from 18 residues. This CDR3 is CASSLSAGVAGVLETQYF. The CDR3 DNA sequence: TGTGCCAGCAGCCTCTCGGCGGGGGTAGCGGGGGTCCTAGAGACCCAGTACTTC.

The rearrangement uses TRBV7-2 and TRBJ2-2; the match to TRBD2 covers 7 bases. Germline V gene lookup returns CDR1 SGHTA and CDR2 FQGNSA. The CDR3 covers 15 residues. The J segment lost 5 bases and the V segment lost 3 bases, leaving 6 bases of the junction unmatched. The CDR3 spells CASSFWDYGTGELFF. In nucleotides, the CDR3 is TGTGCCAGCAGCTTCTGGGACTATGGAACCGGGGAGCTGTTTTTT.

The chain has TRBV12-3 or TRBV12-4 and TRBJ2-1, with 8 bases identical to TRBD2. This CDR3 spans 12 amino acids. With V trimmed by 6 bases and J by 9 bases, 4 bases remained unmatched. The CDR3 sequence is CASSFGGVEQFF. CDR3 nucleotide sequence: TGTGCCAGCAGCTTCGGGGGGGTTGAGCAGTTCTTC.

The genes are TRBV15 and TRBJ2-7, with a tentative D call TRBD1 (5 bases). The ends were cut back, 1 base at V and 7 bases at J, with 14 bases in the middle. The CDR3 totals 14 residues. Germline V gives CDR1 LNHNV, CDR2 YYDKDF (reference sequence). CDR3 sequence (DNA): TGTGCCACCAGCAGAGGATCCCAGGGTAGGGAGCAGTACTTC. It codes for CATSRGSQGREQYF.

This clonotype was counted between two and nine times. V is TRBV4-1 and J is TRBJ2-5; 7 positions agree with TRBD1. Trimming removed 5 bases from V and 5 bases from J; junction bases left unmatched: 5. This CDR3 is built from 13 residues. CDR1 is MGHRA, CDR2 YSYEKL, per germline. CDR3 DNA sequence: TGCGCCAGCAGCGGCAGGGGGTTGGAGACCCAGTACTTC. This sequence encodes CASSGRGLETQYF.